These T cell receptor beta chains were read from a single sample in a study of cytomegalovirus exposure and HLA in healthy donors. Clones were read by immunoSEQ multiplex PCR, and TCRdb kept only the in-frame ones, dropping some. The sample contains approximately 70,000 clones, roughly two thirds of which appear only once. The sample was PBMCs. All receptors derive from a male donor in good health and CMV-seropositive. Both conserved end residues are part of each CDR3. D genes are given only for firm matches. Expanded clones are given a class, and other clones once, few, many or no size at all.

clone size	D gene	J gene	V gene	CDR3 length	CDR3 DNA	CDR3 protein
-	-	TRBJ2-2	TRBV29-1	13	TGCAGCGTTGCTGCAGTCCGGGGCGGGGAGCTGTTTTTT	CSVAAVRGGELFF
-	TRBD1	TRBJ2-7	TRBV2	20	TGTGCCAGCAGTGAAATTCACAACGTCGTTACAGGGGGAAGAGACTACGAGCAGTACTTC	CASSEIHNVVTGGRDYEQYF
-	-	TRBJ2-3	TRBV10-3	16	TGTGCCATCAGTGGAACGGACAGCCCGGGCACAGATACGCAGTATTTT	CAISGTDSPGTDTQYF
-	-	TRBJ1-2	TRBV7-9	14	TGTGCCAGCAGCCTAGGAGGTCAGGGCTATGGCTACACCTTC	CASSLGGQGYGYTF
-	TRBD1	TRBJ2-7	TRBV5-1	14	TGCGCCAGCAGCTTGGCGACAGGGTCCGACGAGCAGTACTTC	CASSLATGSDEQYF
few	-	TRBJ2-5	TRBV18	12	TGTGCCAGCTCCGCCATCCGGGAGACCCAGTACTTC	CASSAIRETQYF
few	TRBD1	TRBJ1-1	TRBV30	13	TGTGCCTGGAGTGCGGACAGGAGGACTGAAGCTTTCTTT	CAWSADRRTEAFF
-	-	TRBJ1-6	TRBV4-1	16	TGCGCCAGCAGCCAAGATCAAGCGGGCTATAATTCACCCCTCCACTTT	CASSQDQAGYNSPLHF
-	TRBD2	TRBJ2-1	TRBV10-3	16	TGTGCCGCCAGGGCTAGCGGGAGGATGAAGGCAAATGAGCAGTTCTTC	CAARASGRMKANEQFF
-	-	TRBJ2-7	TRBV6-6	14	TGTGCCAGCACTAGAGCGTCTCCGGCCTACGAGCAGTACTTC	CASTRASPAYEQYF
-	-	TRBJ2-5	TRBV7-2	17	TGTGCCAGCAGCGCCCGCCTTACAGGGCTTGGGCAAGAGACCCAGTACTTC	CASSARLTGLGQETQYF
-	-	TRBJ1-3	TRBV27	15	TGTGCCAGCAGGATCACAGGGCTCTCTGGAAACACCATATATTTT	CASRITGLSGNTIYF
-	TRBD1	TRBJ1-2	TRBV18	13	TGTGCCAGCTCACCCGACAGGGACTATGGCTACACCTTC	CASSPDRDYGYTF
-	TRBD2	TRBJ2-1	TRBV7-2	16	TGTGCCAGCAGCTTAGTGGCTAGCGGGGGGGACAATGAGCAGTTCTTC	CASSLVASGGDNEQFF
-	-	TRBJ1-3	TRBV30	14	TGTGCCTGGAGTGTTGGGAGCTCTGGAAACACCATATATTTT	CAWSVGSSGNTIYF
-	TRBD1	TRBJ2-4	TRBV5-6	17	TGTGCCAGCAGCTTGGGGCAGGGGGCAGTAATCGGAAACATTCAGTACTTC	CASSLGQGAVIGNIQYF
-	TRBD1	TRBJ2-5	TRBV5-1	14	TGCGCCAGCAGCTCAGGACAGGGTCGGGAGACCCAGTACTTC	CASSSGQGRETQYF
-	-	TRBJ1-3	TRBV11-2	16	TGTGCCAGCAGCGGTGACAGGTTTTCCTCTGGAAACACCATATATTTT	CASSGDRFSSGNTIYF
-	-	TRBJ2-3	TRBV9	14	TGTGCCAGCAGCGTAGGGTCCCGTCGGGATACGCAGTATTTT	CASSVGSRRDTQYF
-	TRBD1	TRBJ2-7	TRBV6-6	14	TGTGCCAGCAGATCCGGGACAGGGTACTACGAGCAGTACTTC	CASRSGTGYYEQYF
few	TRBD1	TRBJ2-7	TRBV5-6	14	TGTGCCAGCAGCTTGGGGACAGGGACCTACGAGCAGTACTTC	CASSLGTGTYEQYF
few	-	TRBJ2-1	TRBV11-2	15	TGTGCCAGCAGCGGGGGCCGTGGGTCCTACAATGAGCAGTTCTTC	CASSGGRGSYNEQFF
-	-	TRBJ1-4	TRBV7-3	14	TGTGCCAGCAGCTTCGGCAGGGATGGTGAAAAACTGTTTTTT	CASSFGRDGEKLFF
-	-	TRBJ2-3	TRBV27	16	TGTGCCAGCAGTCCCGCCATCCAGCGGCGCACAGATACGCAGTATTTT	CASSPAIQRRTDTQYF
-	TRBD2	TRBJ2-7	TRBV5-1	19	TGCGCCAGCAGCTCCCAGCCAAAAGCAGCGGGAGGGTATCCTTACGAGCAGTACTTC	CASSSQPKAAGGYPYEQYF
-	TRBD2	TRBJ2-3	TRBV6-1	16	TGTGCCAGCAGTGTCCAAGCGGGGGGGGTCACAGATACGCAGTATTTT	CASSVQAGGVTDTQYF
few	TRBD1	TRBJ1-5	TRBV19	15	TGTGCCAGTAGTTTCAGACAGGGGGGCAATCAGCCCCAGCATTTT	CASSFRQGGNQPQHF
many	TRBD2	TRBJ2-2	TRBV4-3	17	TGCGCCAGCAGCCAAGCGCCCAGCGGGGGGGCGGACGGGGAGCTGTTTTTT	CASSQAPSGGADGELFF
-	TRBD2	TRBJ2-7	TRBV14	18	TGTGCCAGCAGCCATTCGACTAGCGGGAGTCTCTACTCCTACGAGCAGTACTTC	CASSHSTSGSLYSYEQYF
-	-	TRBJ2-7	TRBV5-1	14	TGCGCCAGCAGCTTTCCGACTTCCCCGAGCGAGCAGTACTTC	CASSFPTSPSEQYF
-	-	TRBJ2-1	TRBV10-3	11	TGTGCCATCAGTGAGGGACAGCCCTTATTCTTC	CAISEGQPLFF
-	-	TRBJ2-3	TRBV5-1	15	TGCGCCAGCAGCTTGGGAGGGCCTACGCCAGATACGCAGTATTTT	CASSLGGPTPDTQYF
-	TRBD2	TRBJ2-3	TRBV5-4	16	TGTGCCAGCAGCCAGGGACTAGCAGGAGGTACAGATACGCAGTATTTT	CASSQGLAGGTDTQYF
few	-	TRBJ2-1	TRBV10-3	13	TGTGCCATCAATGAGGGAGTATACAATGAGCAGTTCTTC	CAINEGVYNEQFF
-	-	TRBJ1-3	TRBV30	14	TGTGCCTGGAGTCCAGGGATTAGTGGAAACACCATATATTTT	CAWSPGISGNTIYF
-	-	TRBJ2-2	TRBV19	13	TGTGCCAGTTGGGGGGGCCTAGCCGGGGAGCTGTTTTTT	CASWGGLAGELFF